Listed below are T cell receptor beta chains from one sample, sequenced in a study of T cell responses to AZD1222 COVID-19 vaccine. Method: immunoSEQ multiplex PCR; TCRdb's copy keeps in-frame clones and lacks some. The data show roughly 85,000 clones, with about nine tenths seen just once and 2.5% to 4% held by the top ten. Sample: peripheral blood, taken 28 days after the second AZD1222 dose. These receptor sequences come from an adult who received the AZD1222 COVID-19 vaccine. Both conserved end residues are part of each CDR3. The D gene is left open where the match is weak. Clone size is shown for a subset of rows, as once, few, many or a class of expanded clone.

size | D | J | V | CDR3 | DNA
once | . | TRBJ2-5 | TRBV19 | CASSISSSNPTQYF | TGTGCCAGTAGTATCTCCTCTAGCAACCCGACCCAGTACTTC
. | TRBD2 | TRBJ2-5 | TRBV19 | CASSTVLAGQETQYF | TGTGCCAGTAGTACGGTACTAGCGGGCCAAGAGACCCAGTACTTC
. | TRBD2 | TRBJ2-3 | TRBV13 | CASTQSRGGTDTQYF | TGTGCCAGCACTCAAAGTCGGGGGGGCACAGATACGCAGTATTTT
. | . | TRBJ2-4 | TRBV5-4 | CASSLEGTKNIQYF | TGTGCCAGCAGCTTGGAGGGTACCAAAAACATTCAGTACTTC
. | TRBD2 | TRBJ2-3 | TRBV18 | CASSLQRGNTDTQYF | TGTGCCAGCTCACTTCAGCGGGGGAACACAGATACGCAGTATTTT
. | TRBD1 | TRBJ1-5 | TRBV13 | CASSLGDRGLNQPQHF | TGTGCCAGCAGCTTAGGTGACAGGGGACTCAATCAGCCCCAGCATTTT
. | . | TRBJ1-4 | TRBV19 | CASSIDRLYTEKLFF | TGTGCCAGTAGTATCGACAGGCTATATACTGAAAAACTGTTTTTT
. | . | TRBJ1-1 | TRBV7-3 | CASRTGRGDTEAFF | TGTGCCAGCAGGACTGGTAGAGGGGACACTGAAGCTTTCTTT
once | . | TRBJ2-3 | TRBV3-1/TRBV3-2 | CASSQDGAGQYF | TGTGCCAGCAGCCAAGATGGGGCGGGTCAGTATTTT
. | TRBD1 | TRBJ1-2 | TRBV5-1 | CASSLGTGGYGYTF | TGCGCCAGCAGCTTAGGGACAGGGGGATATGGCTACACCTTC